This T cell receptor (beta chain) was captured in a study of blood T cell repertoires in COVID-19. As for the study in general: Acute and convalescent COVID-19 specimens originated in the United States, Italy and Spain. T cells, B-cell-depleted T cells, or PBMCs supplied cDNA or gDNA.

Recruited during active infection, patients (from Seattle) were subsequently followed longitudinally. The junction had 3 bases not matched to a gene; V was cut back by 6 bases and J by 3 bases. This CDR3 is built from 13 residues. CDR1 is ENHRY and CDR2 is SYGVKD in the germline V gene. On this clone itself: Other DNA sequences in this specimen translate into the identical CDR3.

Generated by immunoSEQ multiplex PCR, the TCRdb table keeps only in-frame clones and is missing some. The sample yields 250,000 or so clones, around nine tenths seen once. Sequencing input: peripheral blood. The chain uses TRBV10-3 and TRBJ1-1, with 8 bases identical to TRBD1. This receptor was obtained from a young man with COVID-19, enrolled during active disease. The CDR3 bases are TGTGCCATCAGCGCGACAGGGGACACTGAAGCTTTCTTT. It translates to CAISATGDTEAFF.